These 25 T cell receptor beta chains share one sample of origin, sequenced in a study of T-cell memory formation after mild COVID-19. TCRdb re-called the 5' RACE reads through MiXCR, storing one row per CDR3 protein. The sample carries 200,000 to 250,000 distinct CDR3 sequences, around 25% recorded once. The sample was PBMCs or a T cell subset sorted from them (not recorded which). These receptors were obtained from an adult woman who had mild COVID-19 (a few samples of this study predate the infection). Cell type and time point are not known.

V usage is TRBV27 and J usage is TRBJ2-7; 10 bases fit TRBD2. The CDR3 sequence is 17 residues long. V dropped 0 bases and J dropped 6; count of bases not matched to a gene: 11. The germline V gene encodes CDR1 MNHEY and CDR2 SMNVEV (reference sequence). The DNA for the CDR3 is TGTGCCAGCAGTTTATCGTTCCTAGCGGGAGTAGGAGGCGAGCAGTACTTC. This encodes CASSLSFLAGVGGEQYF.

The J gene is TRBJ2-5, the V gene TRBV27; possibly TRBD2 for D (6 bases). The germline CDR1 and CDR2 sequences are MNHEY and SMNVEV (reference sequence). Trimming took off 4 bases at V and 5 bases at J, with 26 bases between the two ends. This CDR3 region has 18 residues. CDR3 in amino acids: CASSSIILASPRWETQYF. In DNA, the CDR3 is TGTGCCAGCAGTTCCATCATCCTAGCGAGCCCCCGATGGGAGACCCAGTACTTC.

The rearrangement joins TRBV28 to TRBJ2-7; TRBD1 agrees at 9 bases. CDR1 is MDHEN, CDR2 SYDVKM, per germline. The CDR3 runs to 15 residues. Trimming removed 6 bases from V and 6 bases from J; junction bases left unmatched: 12. The CDR3, as DNA: TGTGCCAGCAGCGACACCCGGGACAGGGCCGCCGAGCAGTACTTC. Translated: CASSDTRDRAAEQYF.

This clonotype was observed a few times. V usage is TRBV10-3 and J usage is TRBJ2-1; the D is unclear. Trimming left V 4 bases short and J 2 bases short, with 9 bases between. Per the germline V gene, CDR1 is ENHRY and CDR2 is SYGVKD. CDR3 length: 14 residues. The CDR3 DNA reads TGTGCCATCAGTGGCGAAGGGCCCTACAATGAGCAGTTCTTC. It is translated as CAISGEGPYNEQFF.

This sequence joins TRBV5-5 and TRBJ1-3, with TRBD1 as a possible D gene (5 bases). Trimming removed 4 bases from V and 1 base from J, with 15 bases in between. CDR3 length: 16 amino acids. CDR1 and CDR2 from the germline V gene are SGHKS and YYEKEE (reference sequence). CDR3 sequence: CASSAPGLRSGNTIYF. The CDR3 DNA sequence: TGTGCCAGCAGCGCCCCGGGACTCCGATCTGGAAACACCATATATTTT.

This sequence joins TRBV5-1 and TRBJ2-2; D call uncertain. The germline gives CDR1 SGHRS, CDR2 YFSETQ. The ends were cut back, 2 bases at V and 4 bases at J, with 12 bases in the middle. The CDR3 runs to 15 residues. This chain's CDR3 is CASSLYQTVTGELFF. The CDR3 nucleotides are TGCGCCAGCAGCTTATATCAAACAGTCACCGGGGAGCTGTTTTTT.

This CDR3 reads CASSPAPNEQFF. DNA for the CDR3: TGTGCCAGCAGCCCCGCCCCCAATGAGCAGTTCTTC. This chain links TRBV7-9 with TRBJ2-1; D remains unclear. CDR1 and CDR2 from the germline V gene are SEHNR and FQNEAQ (reference sequence). CDR3 size: 12 residues. V dropped 5 bases and J dropped 6 bases, with 8 bases sitting between them.

The genes are TRBV29-1 and TRBJ2-1; possibly TRBD2 for D (5 bases). The CDR3 spans 12 residues. With 4 bases removed from V and 9 bases from J, the gap between germline ends came to 13 bases. The germline gives CDR1 SQVTM, CDR2 ANQGSEA. The CDR3: CSVGGRWAEQFF. In DNA form, the CDR3 reads TGCAGCGTTGGTGGGAGATGGGCTGAGCAGTTCTTC.

This chain links TRBV4-2 with TRBJ2-7; no clear D gene. Per the germline V gene, CDR1 is LGHNA and CDR2 is YNFKEQ. The CDR3 runs to 13 residues. Trimming removed 0 bases at V and 4 bases at J, with 7 bases between. The CDR3 nucleotides are TGTGCCAGCAGCCAAGATAGAAATTACGAGCAGTACTTC. This translates into CASSQDRNYEQYF.

This clonotype showed up many times. This chain's CDR3 is CASSTLTGSDYGYTF. The CDR3 DNA sequence: TGTGCCAGCAGCACACTGACTGGAAGTGACTATGGCTACACCTTC. J is TRBJ1-2 and V is TRBV9; D is uncertain. V lost 4 bases to trimming and J lost 3 bases, with 16 bases between them. CDR3 length: 15 residues. The germline gives CDR1 SGDLS, CDR2 YYNGEE.

DNA of the CDR3: TGTGCCAGCAGCTTAGACCGGGACAGGGTACTCGGCCTGCCTGAAGCTTTCTTT. Its protein product is CASSLDRDRVLGLPEAFF. The chain carries TRBV13 and TRBJ1-1, with TRBD1 matching 9 bases. V was pared by 1 base and J by 6 bases, with 15 bases of the junction left unmatched. Germline V CDR1 and CDR2: PRHDT, FYEKMQ (reference sequence). The CDR3 runs 18 residues.

The gene calls are TRBV6-5 and TRBJ2-3, with 7 bases fitting TRBD2. This CDR3 is 16 amino acids long. The ends lost 5 bases at V and 2 bases at J; junction bases unmatched: 10. The V gene's germline CDR1 is MNHEY and CDR2 SVGAGI. CDR3 nucleotide sequence: TGTGCCAGCAGTCCTTGGGTGGGGACTACCACAGATACGCAGTATTTT. Translated: CASSPWVGTTTDTQYF.

For the CDR3, the DNA is TGCGCCAGCAGCTTGGACAGGTTAGGAAATGAGCAGTTCTTC. Its protein product is CASSLDRLGNEQFF. V usage is TRBV5-1 and J usage is TRBJ2-1; TRBD1 is a possible D gene (5 bases). This CDR3 spans 14 amino acids. Per the germline V gene, CDR1 is SGHRS and CDR2 is YFSETQ. Trimming took off 0 bases at V and 7 bases at J, with 11 bases between the two ends.

Only a few counts were recorded for this clonotype. The chain is built from TRBV7-6 and TRBJ2-3; the D gene is possibly TRBD2 (5 bases). The CDR3 extends over 17 amino acids. Trimming stripped 7 bases from V and 0 bases from J, with 20 bases between. CDR1 is SGHVS, CDR2 FNYEAQ, per germline. Here the CDR3 reads CASTKEGGRPSTDTQYF. The CDR3 bases are TGTGCCAGCACCAAAGAAGGAGGCCGCCCCAGCACAGATACGCAGTATTTT.

This rearrangement joins TRBV4-1 to TRBJ1-5; weak D call: TRBD1 (6 bases). V was pared by 5 bases and J by 3 bases, with 11 bases between. Per the germline V gene, CDR1 is MGHRA and CDR2 is YSYEKL. The CDR3 spans 14 residues. The CDR3 DNA reads TGCGCCAGCAGCGAGACAGGATTCAATCAGCCCCAGCATTTT. Protein sequence: CASSETGFNQPQHF.

This clonotype came up a few times. The J gene is TRBJ2-2, the V gene TRBV9; the match to TRBD1 covers 7 bases. V lost 6 bases to trimming and J lost 4 bases; unmatched junction nucleotides: 6. CDR1 is SGDLS and CDR2 is YYNGEE in the germline V gene. The CDR3 has 14 residues. Here the CDR3 reads CASTQGQPTGELFF. Written as DNA, the CDR3 is TGTGCCAGCACACAGGGGCAGCCCACCGGGGAGCTGTTTTTT.

This chain uses TRBV6-2 or TRBV6-3 with TRBJ1-5, with D maybe TRBD1 (6 bases). V was clipped by 7 bases and J by 0 bases, with 13 bases between them. CDR1 is MNHEY, CDR2 SVGEGT, per germline. This CDR3 is built from 15 residues. The CDR3 DNA follows: TGTGCCAGCAACGCCAGGGGTTATAGCAATCAGCCCCAGCATTTT. It translates to CASNARGYSNQPQHF.

This clonotype occurred a few times. One end of the junction does not line up with germline, which may come from a read error. The CDR3 DNA is TGCGCCAGCAGCCAGCCAGGACAGGGGACGAATTTT. Its protein is CASSQPGQGTNF. The gene calls are TRBV5-1 and TRBJ2-3, with 9 bases identical to TRBD1. This CDR3 is 12 amino acids long. Germline loops: CDR1 SGHRS, CDR2 YFSETQ.

There are a few counts of this clonotype. The chain joins TRBV3-1 to TRBJ2-1, with a weak D call TRBD1 (7 bases). The V and J ends lost 0 bases and 6 bases respectively, with 12 bases between them. The CDR3 loop spans 15 amino acids. Germline V lookup: CDR1 LGHDT, CDR2 YNNKEL (reference sequence). The CDR3 DNA follows: TGTGCCAGCAGCCAAGACAGGAGGGGGCCCAATGAGCAGTTCTTC. This gives the protein CASSQDRRGPNEQFF.

This clonotype was observed many times. This chain uses TRBV24-1 with TRBJ2-2; TRBD2 agrees at 8 bases. From germline, CDR1 is KGHDR and CDR2 SFDVKD. The V gene end was trimmed by 6 bases and the J gene end by 5 bases; junction bases not matched to a gene: 7. This CDR3 has 15 amino acids. Here the CDR3 DNA reads TGTGCCACCAGTCGGGAGGGCCTTTATACCGGGGAGCTGTTTTTT. This codes for CATSREGLYTGELFF.

The V call is TRBV4-2, the J call TRBJ2-2; 9 bases are shared with TRBD2. The CDR3 loop spans 17 amino acids. J gave up 4 bases and V 4 bases, and 10 bases lay outside the gene matches. In germline, CDR1 is LGHNA, CDR2 YNFKEQ. CDR3 nucleotides: TGTGCCAGCAGCCGCGAGCCAGCGGGAGGTGGCACCGGGGAGCTGTTTTTT. It specifies CASSREPAGGGTGELFF.

This clonotype appeared a few times. The rearrangement links TRBV7-6 to TRBJ2-7; no firm D call. The CDR3 loop spans 16 amino acids. The V and J ends lost 3 bases and 1 base respectively, with 16 bases between them. Germline CDR1 reads SGHVS; CDR2 reads FNYEAQ. CDR3 in DNA: TGTGCCAGCAGCTTCCGCTGGCGACTCACTTCCTACGAGCAGTACTTC. It codes for CASSFRWRLTSYEQYF. Using reference TRBV7-6 and TRBJ2-7 for the parts outside the CDR3, the full variable domain is GAGVSQSPRYKVTKRGQDVALRCDPISGHVSLYWYRQALGQGPEFLTYFNYEAQQDKSGLPNDRFSAERPEGSISTLTIQRTEQRDSAMYRCASSFRWRLTSYEQYFGPGTRLTVT.

This sequence joins TRBV7-9 and TRBJ2-7, with 8 bases lining up with TRBD2. The CDR3 loop spans 16 amino acids. Germline lookup yields CDR1 SEHNR and CDR2 FQNEAQ (reference sequence). V trimming: 1 base; J trimming: 7 bases; junction bases outside the gene matches: 12. CDR3 sequence (DNA): TGTGCCAGCAGCTTAGTGGTAGCGGGGACACCTACGGAGCAGTACTTC. Translating it yields CASSLVVAGTPTEQYF.

This clonotype was seen a handful of times. V gene TRBV19 combines with J gene TRBJ2-3; D might be TRBD2 (5 bases). Germline V lookup: CDR1 LNHDA, CDR2 SQIVND (reference sequence). The CDR3 is 16 amino acids. Trimming cost V 3 bases and J 2 bases, with 15 bases left between them. The CDR3 sequence: CASSMAGLVVTDTQYF. CDR3 nucleotide sequence: TGTGCCAGTAGTATGGCGGGCTTGGTGGTCACAGATACGCAGTATTTT.

The chain is built from TRBV30 and TRBJ2-2; 7 bases map to TRBD1. From germline, CDR1 is GTSNPN and CDR2 SVGIG (reference sequence). The CDR3 runs to 13 residues. With V trimmed by 4 bases and J by 3 bases, 2 bases remained unmatched. In DNA, the CDR3 is TGTGCCTGGATGACAGGGTACACCGGGGAGCTGTTTTTT. This gives the protein CAWMTGYTGELFF.